A selection of T cell receptor beta chains follows, all from one sample in a study of blood T cell repertoires in COVID-19. Some clones are missing from TCRdb's copy, which holds only in-frame ones; the method was immunoSEQ multiplex PCR. This table has hundreds of thousands of clones, around 80% appearing once. The sample taken for sequencing was PBMCs or T cells enriched from blood (not recorded which). The receptors stem from a woman aged 35 to 49 with acute COVID-19. CDR3s include the opening cysteine and the closing phenylalanine or tryptophan. Fields, in order: clone size, CDR3 length, V gene, D gene, J gene, CDR3 DNA, CDR3 protein. The D gene is left open where the match is weak. Size is stated for part of the rows, as once, few or many counts, or as a class when the clone is expanded.

-	14	TRBV19	-	TRBJ2-7	TGTGCCAGTAGTACAGGGATGAGCGCCTACGAGCAGTACTTC	CASSTGMSAYEQYF
-	16	TRBV19	TRBD1	TRBJ2-3	TGTGCCAGTAGTTCGTGGGACAGGGGATCGGCAGATACGCAGTATTTT	CASSSWDRGSADTQYF
-	15	TRBV19	-	TRBJ1-3	TGTGCCAGTAGGACACAGGGAAACTCTGGAAACACCATATATTTT	CASRTQGNSGNTIYF
-	14	TRBV15	-	TRBJ2-5	TGTGCCACCAGCATCGGTCAGGGGCGAGAGACCCAGTACTTC	CATSIGQGRETQYF
-	14	TRBV19	TRBD1	TRBJ2-7	TGTGCCACCACCCCGGGACAGCAAACGGGGGAGCAGTACTTC	CATTPGQQTGEQYF
-	13	TRBV18	-	TRBJ1-1	TGTGCCAGCTCACCGTCAAGGGGCACTGAAGCTTTCTTT	CASSPSRGTEAFF
many	14	TRBV2	-	TRBJ1-6	TGTGCCAGCAGTGAAGATGGGGGGAATTCACCCCTCCACTTT	CASSEDGGNSPLHF
few	16	TRBV7-3	-	TRBJ2-2	TGTGCCAGCAGCTCCTCCAACGGGGTCGGCACCGGGGAGCTGTTTTTT	CASSSSNGVGTGELFF
-	17	TRBV4-3	TRBD2	TRBJ2-1	TGCGCCAGCAGCCACCTGAGGACTAGCGGGAGGTACAATGAGCAGTTCTTC	CASSHLRTSGRYNEQFF
once	11	TRBV20-1	-	TRBJ2-1	TGCAGTGCTAGACTAGCCCAAAAGCAGTTCTTC	CSARLAQKQFF
-	16	TRBV2	-	TRBJ2-1	TGTGCCAGCAGTGGGCCTAGCCCGCGTTCCTACAATGAGCAGTTCTTC	CASSGPSPRSYNEQFF
-	16	TRBV7-9	TRBD1	TRBJ1-3	TGTGCCAGCAGCTTGGGTCCTGGGACAGCCGGAAACACCATATATTTT	CASSLGPGTAGNTIYF
-	15	TRBV11-2	-	TRBJ1-6	TGTGCCAGCAGCCCCCGGGGGATCGGTGCGACACCCCTCCACTTT	CASSPRGIGATPLHF
-	10	TRBV30	-	TRBJ1-2	TGTGCCTCGGGACTGGATGGCTACACCTTC	CASGLDGYTF
-	13	TRBV12-3/TRBV12-4	-	TRBJ1-1	TGTGCCAGCAGTCCCACAGAGAACACTGAAGCTTTCTTT	CASSPTENTEAFF
-	16	TRBV4-3	-	TRBJ1-6	TGCGCCAGCAGCCAAGATCGCGGGATCCGCAATTCACCCCTCCACTTT	CASSQDRGIRNSPLHF
once	16	TRBV4-3	-	TRBJ1-1	TGCGCCAGCAGCCAAGAGGTGGAGGACGGGAAGACTGAAGCTTTCTTT	CASSQEVEDGKTEAFF
few	14	TRBV2	-	TRBJ2-5	TGTGCCAGCACTTTGCAGGGCTTACAAGAGACCCAGTACTTC	CASTLQGLQETQYF
-	16	TRBV5-1	-	TRBJ2-7	TGCGCCAGCAGCTTGGGACTCCGGCAAAGCTCCTACGAGCAGTACTTC	CASSLGLRQSSYEQYF
once	12	TRBV28	-	TRBJ2-1	TGTGCCAGCAGCCTGGGACTGGTCGAGCAGTTCTTC	CASSLGLVEQFF
many	13	TRBV30	TRBD1	TRBJ1-2	TGTGCCTGTGCTCGGGACAGGCCCTATGGCTACACCTTC	CACARDRPYGYTF
-	15	TRBV7-9	TRBD1	TRBJ1-3	TGTGCCAGCAGCTGGGGACAGGGGGCTGGAAACACCATATATTTT	CASSWGQGAGNTIYF
-	13	TRBV3-1/TRBV3-2	-	TRBJ1-4	TGTGCCAGCAGCCAAGGTAGTAATGAAAAACTGTTTTTT	CASSQGSNEKLFF
-	18	TRBV11-2	TRBD2	TRBJ2-1	TGTGCCAGCAGCTCCATAGCCCGAGCGGGGGGTCCATTCAATGAGCAGTTCTTC	CASSSIARAGGPFNEQFF
-	15	TRBV7-9	TRBD1	TRBJ2-7	TGTGCCAGCAGCCAAGGACAGGCTAGCTCCTACGAGCAGTACTTC	CASSQGQASSYEQYF
-	15	TRBV7-6	TRBD1	TRBJ1-1	TGTGCCAGCAGCTTTCGGGGACAGGATATGACTGAAGCTTTCTTT	CASSFRGQDMTEAFF
-	15	TRBV27	-	TRBJ2-7	TGTGCCAGCACAGGGGTTTCACAGCAGGGGTACGAGCAGTACTTC	CASTGVSQQGYEQYF
-	14	TRBV11-2	-	TRBJ1-2	TGTGCCAGCAGCTTAGATGGGCAGAACTATGGCTACACCTTC	CASSLDGQNYGYTF
few	15	TRBV9	TRBD1	TRBJ2-1	TGTGCCAGCAGCGTAGCTACAGGGGGCGGTGATGAGCAGTTCTTC	CASSVATGGGDEQFF
-	17	TRBV27	TRBD1	TRBJ1-5	TGTGCCAGCAGTCCACGGACAGGGAAAAGTAGCAATCAGCCCCAGCATTTT	CASSPRTGKSSNQPQHF
-	16	TRBV7-6	TRBD1	TRBJ2-2	TGTGCCAGCAGCTTAGGTTGGACAGGGGACACCGGGGAGCTGTTTTTT	CASSLGWTGDTGELFF
-	16	TRBV19	-	TRBJ2-5	TGTGCCAGTAGTATCAGAGGGGGCGGAGGGAGAGAGACCCAGTACTTC	CASSIRGGGGRETQYF
-	15	TRBV5-1	-	TRBJ1-1	TGCGCCAGCGACGTGGGGGGAGGTCTAAACACTGAAGCTTTCTTT	CASDVGGGLNTEAFF
-	15	TRBV7-2	-	TRBJ2-1	TGTGCCAGCAGCTTATTGAGGGGGATAGGCAATGAGCAGTTCTTC	CASSLLRGIGNEQFF
-	12	TRBV19	-	TRBJ1-5	TGTGCCAGTAAACAGGGAAGTCAGCCCCAGCATTTT	CASKQGSQPQHF
once	15	TRBV9	-	TRBJ1-1	TGTGCCAGCAGCGTAGCTTCGGACATAACCACTGAAGCTTTCTTT	CASSVASDITTEAFF
-	16	TRBV15	TRBD2	TRBJ2-3	TGTGCCACCAGCAGGACTAGCGGGAGGGCCCGGGATACGCAGTATTTT	CATSRTSGRARDTQYF
-	14	TRBV28	-	TRBJ2-4	TGTGCCAGCAGTTTACCACAGGGCATAAACATTCAGTACTTC	CASSLPQGINIQYF
-	15	TRBV19	TRBD1	TRBJ1-2	TGTGCCAGTAGTGTACAGGGGGCTTCGAACTATGGCTACACCTTC	CASSVQGASNYGYTF
-	16	TRBV19	TRBD1	TRBJ1-6	TGTGCCAGTAGTATCGGTGGGACAGGCTCTGATTCACCCCTCCACTTT	CASSIGGTGSDSPLHF
-	17	TRBV11-2	TRBD1	TRBJ2-1	TGTGCCAGCAGCCCCCCGACAGGGATAAGCTCCTACAATGAGCAGTTCTTC	CASSPPTGISSYNEQFF
many	16	TRBV5-5	TRBD2	TRBJ2-2	TGTGCCAGCAGCTTGGATGGCGGGAGAGGCACCGGGGAGCTGTTTTTT	CASSLDGGRGTGELFF
-	13	TRBV29-1	-	TRBJ1-2	TGCAGCGTTGACGGAGTGGGGCCCTATGGCTACACCTTC	CSVDGVGPYGYTF
-	13	TRBV20-1	TRBD1	TRBJ2-4	TGCAGTGCTAGTGGGCAGGACAGGAACATTCAGTACTTC	CSASGQDRNIQYF
-	12	TRBV5-6	-	TRBJ2-3	TGTGCCAGCAAAGCTAGCAGCCATACGCAGTATTTT	CASKASSHTQYF
-	16	TRBV29-1	TRBD2	TRBJ2-3	TGCAGCGTTGAAGGTCTAGCTAGCGGGTGGGCAGATACGCAGTATTTT	CSVEGLASGWADTQYF
-	15	TRBV19	-	TRBJ2-7	TGTGCCAGTAGTCCGCGGACAGACAGCTACTACGAGCAGTACTTC	CASSPRTDSYYEQYF
-	17	TRBV28	TRBD2	TRBJ2-7	TGTGCCAGCAGCTCCCTCCGACTAGCGGGGGGATCCTACGAGCAGTACTTC	CASSSLRLAGGSYEQYF
few	17	TRBV19	-	TRBJ1-5	TGTGCCAGTAGTCGCCAGGGCCCTTCCCTTAGCAATCAGCCCCAGCATTTT	CASSRQGPSLSNQPQHF
few	17	TRBV19	-	TRBJ1-5	TGTGCCAGTAGTATAGTCCCGACATTCTATAGCAATCAGCCCCAGCATTTT	CASSIVPTFYSNQPQHF
-	15	TRBV30	TRBD1	TRBJ1-2	TGTGCCTGGAGTAGCGGACAGGCCGACTCATATGGCTACACCTTC	CAWSSGQADSYGYTF
-	15	TRBV5-5	TRBD1	TRBJ1-1	TGTGCCAGCAGCTTCCGGGACAGGGGAAGCACTGAAGCTTTCTTT	CASSFRDRGSTEAFF
-	14	TRBV19	-	TRBJ2-2	TGTGCCAGTAGTAAGCAGGGAAACACCGGGGAGCTGTTTTTT	CASSKQGNTGELFF
once	15	TRBV18	-	TRBJ1-1	TGTGCCAGCTCAGTAAAGACAGACATGAACACTGAAGCTTTCTTT	CASSVKTDMNTEAFF
-	14	TRBV9	TRBD1	TRBJ1-6	TGTGCCAGCAGCCTAGGGGGCGGAAATTCACCCCTCCACTTT	CASSLGGGNSPLHF